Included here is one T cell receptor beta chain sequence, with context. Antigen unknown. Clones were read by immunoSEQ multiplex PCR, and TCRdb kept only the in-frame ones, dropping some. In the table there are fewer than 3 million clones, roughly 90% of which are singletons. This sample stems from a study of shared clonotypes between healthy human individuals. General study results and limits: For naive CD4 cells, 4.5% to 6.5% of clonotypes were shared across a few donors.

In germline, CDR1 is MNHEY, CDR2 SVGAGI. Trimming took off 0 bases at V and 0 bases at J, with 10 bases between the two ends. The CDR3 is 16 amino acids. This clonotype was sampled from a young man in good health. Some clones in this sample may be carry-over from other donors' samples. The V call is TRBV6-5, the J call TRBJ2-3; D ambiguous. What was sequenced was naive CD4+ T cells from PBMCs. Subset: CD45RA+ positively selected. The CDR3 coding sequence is TGTGCCAGCAGTTACTCGAACGGTCCTAGCACAGATACGCAGTATTTT. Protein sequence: CASSYSNGPSTDTQYF.